The present TCR beta chain was sequenced within a study of T cells in Graves' hyperthyroidism and ophthalmopathy. Study context: Upon initial diagnosis and before any treatment, peripheral blood was collected.

No progression to ophthalmopathy during 18 months of follow-up defined stable disease. Diagnoses were established using clinical symptoms, serum thyroxine and TRAb, thyroid ultrasound and orbital computed tomography. PBMCs came from around 9.7 ml fresh peripheral blood. Authors of the study amplified TCR beta CDR3 regions from RNA transcripts. TCR CDR3 regions were first amplified by RT-PCR with HTBI primers. TCRdb reprocessed the multiplex PCR reads via MiXCR and lists one record per CDR3 protein. Found here are about 760,000 distinct CDR3 sequences, 30% to 40% of them singletons; the top ten hold around a third. The CDR3 covers 16 residues. With 4 bases removed from V and 7 bases from J, the gap between germline ends came to 22 bases. CDR1 KGHDR and CDR2 SFDVKD come from the germline V gene.

V is TRBV24-1 and J is TRBJ2-7; D is possibly TRBD1 (6 bases). Sequencing was done on a sample of blood. The receptor comes from a woman aged 40 to 49 with Graves' hyperthyroidism. CDR3 nucleotide sequence: TGTGCCACCAGTGAAAGGACTGACAGGTCTATGTATGAGCAGTACTTC. Residues: CATSERTDRSMYEQYF.